This record covers a single T cell receptor beta chain. Amplification used 60 Vbeta primers and 13 Jbeta primers. Assay: immunoSEQ multiplex PCR; the TCRdb copy retains only in-frame clones and omits some. This sample has 150,000 to 200,000 clones, with 82% found just once. The data belong to a study of cytomegalovirus exposure and HLA in healthy donors. This CDR3 has 12 amino acids. Germline CDR1 and CDR2: SNHLY and FYNNEI. The V end was cut by 3 bases, the J end by 14 bases, with 16 bases between. The chain uses TRBV2 and TRBJ1-2; tentatively, D is TRBD1 (6 bases). The clonotype comes from a girl aged 10 to 17 in good health and CMV-seropositive. The sample comprised PBMCs. The DNA of the CDR3 is TGTGCCAGCAGTGATGGTGGACAGTTGAAGACCTTC. Residues: CASSDGGQLKTF.